The T cell receptor beta chain described here comes from a study of human T cells and chemical hapten exposure. The CDR3 length is 15 residues. Germline V gene sequence: CDR1 SNHLY, CDR2 FYNNEI. V lost 6 bases and J 2 bases, leaving 15 bases between the germline ends. Time point indicated: patch test 1, 2 weeks after DPC sensitization. The sample's treatment: therapeutic diphenylcyclopropenone sensitization with weekly scalp DPC. Someone pulled total RNA out of unfractionated whole blood. TCRdb re-analysed the RACE reads in MiXCR, keeping a single row per CDR3 protein. This table holds approximately 400,000 distinct CDR3 sequences, roughly 4.8% found once.

This sequence was found in a woman aged 45-65 years with alopecia areata. Some clones in this sample may be carry-over from other donors' samples. The J gene is TRBJ2-3, the V gene TRBV2, with a weak D call TRBD2 (7 bases). Sequencing used whole blood, obtained in connection with sensitization to the hapten diphenylcyclopropenone (DPC). CDR3 residues: CASRSSRGATDTQYF. Here the CDR3 DNA reads TGTGCCAGCAGGAGTAGCCGGGGGGCCACAGATACGCAGTATTTT. Full variable domain (outside the CDR3, taken from reference TRBV2 and TRBJ2-3): EPEVTQTPSHQVTQMGQEVILRCVPISNHLYFYWYRQILGQKVEFLVSFYNNEISEKSEIFDDQFSVERPDGSNFTLKIRSTKLEDSAMYFCASRSSRGATDTQYFGPGTRLTVL.